The clone carrying this T cell receptor beta chain was seen once. No antigen is known for it. The treatment: approximately 9-day PBMC culture with coronavirus spike peptide pools or control peptides (ViraFEST assay). Once peptide pools had expanded antigen-specific T cells, ViraFEST sequenced TCRs. The Oncomine TCR Beta short-read assay was applied to DNA of cultured CD4+ T cells. MiXCR, applied by TCRdb to the PCR reads, yields one record per CDR3 protein. The sample has fewer than 9,500 distinct CDR3 sequences; under 80% are singletons. V lost 8 bases to trimming and J lost 5 bases, with 21 bases between them. The CDR3 loop spans 15 amino acids. Germline lookup yields CDR1 SGHAT and CDR2 FQNNGV. This specimen belongs to a study of vaccination and CD4 T cells after COVID-19. Study background: Stimuli were overlapping spike peptide pools of SARS-CoV-2 and three common cold coronaviruses (HCoV-NL63, HCoV-OC43, HCoV-229E). Some control cultures received a CEFX pool, which served as the positive control. Others received an HIV-1 Nef pool or no peptide.

Sequencing used CD4+ T cells from blood, cultured in vitro. This chain links TRBV11-2 with TRBJ2-5, with D possibly matching TRBD2 (6 bases). The TCR comes from a human donor who had recovered from COVID-19. The CDR3 DNA follows: TGTGCCAGCGGAGAGGTAGCGGAGCGTGGGGAGACCCAGTACTTC. This codes for CASGEVAERGETQYF.